The rows below give T cell receptor beta chains drawn from one sample of a study of a mutant IDH1 vaccine in newly diagnosed glioma. These receptors' targets are unknown. Only in-frame clones appear in the TCRdb table, and some are missing; sequencing was by immunoSEQ multiplex PCR. The repertoire consists of about 94,000 clones, with nearly 90% occurring once and the leading ten covering around 0.73%. The sample was PBMCs, taken from a glioma patient whose treatment included an IDH1 peptide vaccine. Source of these receptors: a woman in her fifties or sixties with glioma. The CDR3 runs from the conserved cysteine through the conserved F or W. Expanded clones get a size class; other rows say once, few or many, or leave the size out.

J	size	V	CDR3
TRBJ2-1	once	TRBV6-5	CASTLGLAGVNEQFF
TRBJ2-7	.	TRBV19	CASSAGQAYEQYF
TRBJ2-1	.	TRBV4-2	CASSQEGSSGFVNEQFF
TRBJ2-7	.	TRBV7-9	CASSEMGQGNEQYF
TRBJ2-2	.	TRBV6-6	CASSPLRGPGELFF
TRBJ1-1	.	TRBV9	CASKNDRNTEAFF
TRBJ2-2	.	TRBV5-4	CASRRDRTLFF
TRBJ2-1	.	TRBV9	CASSAELTSGIYNEQFF
TRBJ2-1	.	TRBV5-1	CASSLSGSSYNEQFF
TRBJ2-3	.	TRBV28	CASSPGGGTDTQYF
TRBJ2-1	.	TRBV4-2	CASSHAPGREGLDEQFF
TRBJ1-3	.	TRBV5-1	CASSHGSRNTIYF
TRBJ1-6	.	TRBV7-9	CASSLGDSYNSPLHF
TRBJ1-5	.	TRBV29-1	CSVEEYGVRGGNQPQHF
TRBJ2-1	once	TRBV6-4	CASSVGLATYNEQFF
TRBJ2-3	.	TRBV5-1	CASSLPGYTDTQYF
TRBJ2-7	.	TRBV5-1	CASSSLGLYEQYF
TRBJ1-2	.	TRBV6-1	CASTAGQVRRGYTF
TRBJ2-3	once	TRBV9	CASSARHTDTQYF
TRBJ2-7	.	TRBV9	CASSVDPAGDREQYF
TRBJ1-5	.	TRBV11-1	CASSRGTGSNQPQHF
TRBJ2-3	.	TRBV7-6	CASSSTPGQGFVADTQYF
TRBJ2-1	.	TRBV9	CASSVGLAGRSYNEQFF
TRBJ1-2	.	TRBV5-1	CASSPNDRGTGYGYTF
TRBJ2-2	.	TRBV5-1	CASRQEGNTGELFF
TRBJ2-5	.	TRBV15	CATSLEGGRETQYF
TRBJ1-4	.	TRBV28	CASSRSGASEKLFF
TRBJ1-5	.	TRBV6-1	CASSEGGDHQPQHF
TRBJ2-7	once	TRBV15	CATSRQALEAEQYF
TRBJ2-5	once	TRBV9	CASSVDSGAGETQYF
TRBJ1-3	.	TRBV5-4	CASSFRREGSGNTIYF
TRBJ2-2	.	TRBV15	CATSRDIRGGGELFF
TRBJ2-5	.	TRBV11-2	CASSLKRLAGLETQYF
TRBJ1-5	.	TRBV28	CASSEGQPRGNQPQHF
TRBJ2-1	.	TRBV9	CASSVKTSGRAVEQFF
TRBJ2-2	.	TRBV7-2	CASSWWGQNTGELFF
TRBJ1-2	once	TRBV28	CASSLGGRDINYGYTF
TRBJ2-5	.	TRBV18	CASSPLTTGRETQYF
TRBJ2-1	.	TRBV6-6	CASAWVHNEQFF
TRBJ1-2	.	TRBV7-2	CASTSTGLVYGYTF
TRBJ2-6	.	TRBV25-1	CASSRTSGANVLTF
TRBJ2-3	once	TRBV27	CASSRPQRFPTTGTQYF
TRBJ1-3	.	TRBV6-1	CASNHGGNSGNTIYF
TRBJ2-5	.	TRBV7-9	CASSLQDKAQYF
TRBJ2-7	.	TRBV28	CASSSTPGQPEGYEQYF
TRBJ2-4	.	TRBV5-1	CASSPPAKNIQYF
TRBJ2-1	.	TRBV11-1	CASSLNLRAGQFF
TRBJ1-1	few	TRBV2	CASSRDGEAFF
TRBJ2-1	.	TRBV6-5	CASSYSGSRGHEQFF
TRBJ2-7	.	TRBV5-1	CASSLGTSLHEQYF
TRBJ1-5	.	TRBV11-2	CASSRGDRQPQHF
TRBJ2-2	.	TRBV4-2	CASSRGQGGSTGELFF
TRBJ2-7	.	TRBV27	CASSFVQGQEQYF
TRBJ2-3	.	TRBV7-9	CASSLGSWASGYFTDTQYF